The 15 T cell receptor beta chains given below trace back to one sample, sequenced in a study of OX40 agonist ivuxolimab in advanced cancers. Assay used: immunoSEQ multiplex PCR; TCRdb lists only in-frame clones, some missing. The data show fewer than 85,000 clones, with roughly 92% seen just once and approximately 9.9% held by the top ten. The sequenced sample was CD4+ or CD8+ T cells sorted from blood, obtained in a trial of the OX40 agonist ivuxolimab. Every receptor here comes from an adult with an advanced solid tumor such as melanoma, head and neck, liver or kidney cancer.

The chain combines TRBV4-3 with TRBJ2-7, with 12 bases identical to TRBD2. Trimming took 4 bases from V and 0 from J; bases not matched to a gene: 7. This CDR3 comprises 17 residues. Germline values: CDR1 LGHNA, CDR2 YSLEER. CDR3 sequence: CASSPPQTSGGSYEQYF. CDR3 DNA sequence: TGCGCCAGCAGCCCCCCTCAGACTAGCGGGGGCTCCTACGAGCAGTACTTC.

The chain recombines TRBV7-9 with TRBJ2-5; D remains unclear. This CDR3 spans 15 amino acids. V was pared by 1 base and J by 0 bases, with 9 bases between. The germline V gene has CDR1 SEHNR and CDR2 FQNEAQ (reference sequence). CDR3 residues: CASSLVPENQETQYF. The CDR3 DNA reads TGTGCCAGCAGCTTAGTTCCAGAGAACCAAGAGACCCAGTACTTC.

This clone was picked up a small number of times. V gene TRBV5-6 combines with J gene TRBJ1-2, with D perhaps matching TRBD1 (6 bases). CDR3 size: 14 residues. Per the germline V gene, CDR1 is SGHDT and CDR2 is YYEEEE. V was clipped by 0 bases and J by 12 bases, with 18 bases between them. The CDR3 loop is CASSLEQGSNLHTF. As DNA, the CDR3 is TGTGCCAGCAGCTTGGAACAGGGATCAAACCTACACACCTTC.

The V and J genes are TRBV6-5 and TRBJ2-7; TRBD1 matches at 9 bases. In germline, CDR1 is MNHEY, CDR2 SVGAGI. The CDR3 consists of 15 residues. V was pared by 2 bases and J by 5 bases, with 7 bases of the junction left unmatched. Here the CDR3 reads CASSYTGTGQDEQYF. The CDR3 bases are TGTGCCAGCAGTTACACCGGGACAGGGCAAGACGAGCAGTACTTC.

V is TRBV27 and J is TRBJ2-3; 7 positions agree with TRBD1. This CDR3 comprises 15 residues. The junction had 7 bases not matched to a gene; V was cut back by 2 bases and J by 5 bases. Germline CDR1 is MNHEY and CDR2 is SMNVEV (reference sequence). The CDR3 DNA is TGTGCCAGCAGTTTAATACAGGGGACGATAGATACGCAGTATTTT. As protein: CASSLIQGTIDTQYF.

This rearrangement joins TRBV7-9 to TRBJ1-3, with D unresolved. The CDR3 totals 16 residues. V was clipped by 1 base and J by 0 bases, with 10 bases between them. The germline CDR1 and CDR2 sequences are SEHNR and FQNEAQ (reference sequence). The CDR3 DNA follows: TGTGCCAGCAGCTTAGATGGCCTTCTCTCTGGAAACACCATATATTTT. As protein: CASSLDGLLSGNTIYF.

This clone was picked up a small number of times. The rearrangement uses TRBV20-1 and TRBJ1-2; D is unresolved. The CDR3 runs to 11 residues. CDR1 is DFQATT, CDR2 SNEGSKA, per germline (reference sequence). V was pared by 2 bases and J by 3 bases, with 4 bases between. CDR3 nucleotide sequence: TGCAGTGCTAGACCGGACTATGGCTACACCTTC. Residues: CSARPDYGYTF.

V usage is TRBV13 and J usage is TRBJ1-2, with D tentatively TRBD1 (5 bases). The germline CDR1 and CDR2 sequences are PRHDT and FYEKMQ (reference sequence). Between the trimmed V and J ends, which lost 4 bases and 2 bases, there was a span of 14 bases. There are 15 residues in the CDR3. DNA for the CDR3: TGTGCCAGCAGCTCTTCGACAGAGGGGAACTATGGCTACACCTTC. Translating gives CASSSSTEGNYGYTF.

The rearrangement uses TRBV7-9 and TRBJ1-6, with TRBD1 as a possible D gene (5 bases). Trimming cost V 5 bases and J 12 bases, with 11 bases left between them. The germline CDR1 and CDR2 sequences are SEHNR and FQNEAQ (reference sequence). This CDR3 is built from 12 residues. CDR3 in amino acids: CASSDGARPLHF. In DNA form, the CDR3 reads TGTGCCAGCAGCGATGGGGCCCGACCCCTCCACTTT.

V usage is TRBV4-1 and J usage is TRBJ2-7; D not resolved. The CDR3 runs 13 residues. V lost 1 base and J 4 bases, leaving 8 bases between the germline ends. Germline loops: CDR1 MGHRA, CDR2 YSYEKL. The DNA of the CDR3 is TGCGCCAGCAGCCAAGCGGCGGAATACGAGCAGTACTTC. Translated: CASSQAAEYEQYF.

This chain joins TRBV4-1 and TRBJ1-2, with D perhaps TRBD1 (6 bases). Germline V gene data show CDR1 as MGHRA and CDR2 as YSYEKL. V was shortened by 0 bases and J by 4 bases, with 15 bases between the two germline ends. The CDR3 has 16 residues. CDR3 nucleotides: TGCGCCAGCAGCCAAGAGCCAACAGGGTACGGCTATGGCTACACCTTC. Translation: CASSQEPTGYGYGYTF.

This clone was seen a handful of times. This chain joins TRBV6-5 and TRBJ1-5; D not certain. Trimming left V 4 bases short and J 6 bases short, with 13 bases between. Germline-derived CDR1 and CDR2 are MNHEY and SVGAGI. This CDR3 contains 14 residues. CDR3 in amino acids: CASSWSTSAQPQHF. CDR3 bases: TGTGCCAGCAGTTGGAGCACCTCGGCTCAGCCCCAGCATTTT.

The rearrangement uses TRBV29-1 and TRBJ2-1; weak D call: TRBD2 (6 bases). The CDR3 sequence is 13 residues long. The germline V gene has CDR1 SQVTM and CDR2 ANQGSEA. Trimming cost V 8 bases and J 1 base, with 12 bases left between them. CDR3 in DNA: TGCAGCCTTCCGGGAGTTTCCTACAATGAGCAGTTCTTC. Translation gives CSLPGVSYNEQFF.

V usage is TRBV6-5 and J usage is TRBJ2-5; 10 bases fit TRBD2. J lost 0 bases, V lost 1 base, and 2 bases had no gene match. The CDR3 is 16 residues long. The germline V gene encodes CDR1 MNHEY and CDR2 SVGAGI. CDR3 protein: CASSYFTSGDQETQYF. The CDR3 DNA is TGTGCCAGCAGTTACTTTACTAGCGGGGACCAAGAGACCCAGTACTTC.

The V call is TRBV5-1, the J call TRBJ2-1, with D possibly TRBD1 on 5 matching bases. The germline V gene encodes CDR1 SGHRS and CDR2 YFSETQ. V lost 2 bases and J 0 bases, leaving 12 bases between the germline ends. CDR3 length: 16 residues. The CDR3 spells CASSFQGLGSYNEQFF. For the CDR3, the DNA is TGCGCCAGCAGCTTTCAGGGATTAGGCTCCTACAATGAGCAGTTCTTC.